The text below deals with one T cell receptor beta chain. Its antigen is not yet known. At one end, the junction sequence differs from germline, possibly due to a read error. Without any cell sorting, total RNA and DNA were co-extracted from 20-30 mg of bulk tissue using the AllPrep DNA/RNA mini kit. Between late 2015 and early 2016, a handful of patients in China with histopathologically diagnosed primary liver carcinoma had surgical resection. Chronic HBV infection was present in the patients, and the patients were treatment-naive at sampling. Each tumor was sampled at five spatially separated regions: the tumor centre plus the superior, inferior, left-lateral and right-lateral poles. Histological examination found more than 80% viable tumor cells in every tumor sample. Fresh tumor and adjacent tissue pieces were bisected, with one half stored in RNAlater at -80 degrees C and the other half sent for histology.

TCRbeta-specific cDNA was reverse-transcribed from 500 ng total RNA using a constant-region primer and ProtoScript II reverse transcriptase. TCRbeta libraries were built with three nested multiplex PCR rounds, a slightly modified ARM-PCR procedure. Each of the first two PCR rounds ran for approximately 10 cycles using multiplex TRBV1-TRBV30 forward primers together with a Cbeta reverse primer. Sample barcodes and Illumina adapters were added in a final 25-cycle PCR with Deep VentR polymerase. Before sequencing, amplicons of 200-500 bp were purified from gel using a QIAquick gel extraction kit. The TCRbeta amplicons were sequenced with 250-bp paired-end reads on an Illumina HiSeq 2500. As for the original processing: To recover full CDR3 sequences, reads were quality-trimmed using Trimmomatic v0.33 and paired reads were then merged using FLASH v1.2.11. V, D and J germline segments were assigned to the rearranged TCRbeta sequences by MiGEC v1.2.1b. Clonotype statistics, along with Shannon-Wiener diversity indices, were calculated using VDJtools v1.0.0. Except for diversity analysis, only each sample's 250 most abundant clonotypes were used in subsequent analyses to reduce sampling bias. The public sequencing data were trimmed at Q25 with fastp and processed into clonotypes with MiXCR by TCRdb, which kept only in-frame beta chains. Entries that share a CDR3 protein sequence are merged under the most common genes and DNA. TCRdb assigned the V and J calls; the authors' analysis was not used. Recorded for this sample are roughly 120,000 distinct CDR3 sequences; 60% to 75% of them occurred a single time. About 8% of the sample belongs to the ten largest clones.

This sample is part of a study of tumor-infiltrating lymphocytes in primary liver carcinoma (dated by TCRdb to 2015 to 2018). Concerning the study at large: Of the five patients (three men and two women, aged 30 to 69 years), four had hepatocellular carcinoma and one had combined HCC and intrahepatic cholangiocarcinoma. To link TCRbeta repertoire diversity to the local molecular phenotype, the 20 to 25 tumor region samples were profiled with Agilent mRNA microarrays. Repertoires from technical replicates were highly reproducible, with mean shared-clone rates about 0.91 and correlation coefficients above 0.95. The study combined TCRbeta repertoire sequencing, expression microarrays and whole-exome sequencing across five regions of each liver tumor, with adjacent normal tissue and blood. Samples yielded roughly 3.5 to 7.13 million productive TCRbeta reads; read depth did not differ significantly between tissue types. A total of some 35 specimens from 5 patients went through TCRbeta repertoire sequencing, namely 25 tumor regions, 5 adjacent noncancerous liver tissues and 5 peripheral blood samples. The five patients had tumors of stage T1-T3 N0M0, with maximum diameters ranging from about 4 to 11 cm. The full study reports these points: The top 250 clones accounted for a significantly greater share of the repertoire in tumors than in blood (p = 0.039). With just four to six patients in the study, the authors point out that the findings should be validated in a larger study. Since the samples were bulk and unsorted, there was no way to compare CD4+ and CD8+ T cell repertoires. Only roughly 7-24% of top clones appeared in all five regions of a tumor, which suggests that tumor-infiltrating T cells are spatially heterogeneous. Only the TCR beta chain was sequenced, so true repertoire diversity is likely underestimated because unpaired alpha chains were not captured. Consistent with antigen-driven expansion, pairs of tumor regions showed higher repertoire overlap (mean around 36%) than either tumor-adjacent pairs (approximately 17%) or tumor-blood pairs (about 15%).

The CDR3 starts with the cysteine, ends with the phenylalanine, and has 15 residues. The kept DNA is CDR3 alone, 45 bases in frame from the first base. The germline V gene provides CDR1 SGHNT and CDR2 YENEEA. Input material: liver tumor tissue from sampling region 3. The cell subset or site label, read with the paper, signifies: tumor region T3, left-lateral pole. The TCR sequence derives from a woman aged 55-70 years with primary liver carcinoma and hepatitis B virus infection. The chain employs TRBV11-3 and TRBJ2-7, and the D gene may be TRBD2, 6 bases matching. The CDR3 reads CASSQNPGAAYEHYF. The nucleotide sequence reads as follows: TGTGCCAGCAGCCAGAACCCGGGAGCGGCCTACGAGCATTACTTC. Here the CDR3 is joined to the reference TRBV11-3 and TRBJ2-7 genes, and the full variable domain is: EAGVVQSPRYKIIEKKQPVAFWCNPISGHNTLYWYLQNLGQGPELLIRYENEEAVDDSQLPKDRFSAERLKGVDSTLKIQPAELGDSAVYLCASSQNPGAAYEHYFGPGTRLTVT.